Each of the 22 T cell receptor beta chains below was sequenced from the same sample in a study of CD8 T cells in ankylosing spondylitis. Their cognate antigens are unknown. Study-wide findings and caveats: Ankylosing spondylitis blood appeared to carry a characteristic TCR beta motif of roughly eight highly homologous variants.

TCRdb reanalysed the 5' RACE reads using MiXCR and keeps one entry per CDR3 protein. The sample shows 700,000 to 850,000 distinct CDR3 sequences, around 11% of them seen only once. The sequenced sample consisted of blood, either unsorted or a sorted T cell fraction (not recorded which). These receptors originate from a male donor with ankylosing spondylitis.

A few counts support this clonotype. The chain combines TRBV10-2 with TRBJ2-3; 9 positions agree with TRBD2. The CDR3 has 16 residues. Germline V CDR1 and CDR2: WSHSY, SAAADI. Losses at the gene ends were 2 bases for V and 2 bases for J; bases not matched to a gene: 5. The DNA of the CDR3 is TGCGCCAGCAGTGAGGGTTTAGCGGGAGTCACAGATACGCAGTATTTT. Translating it yields CASSEGLAGVTDTQYF.

CDR3 region: CASSQGPTGDDRLKLFF. CDR3 bases: TGCGCCAGCAGCCAAGGTCCGACAGGGGACGACCGCTTGAAACTGTTTTTT. V gene TRBV4-3 combines with J gene TRBJ1-4, with 8 bases fitting TRBD1. This CDR3 is built from 17 residues. Germline V gives CDR1 LGHNA, CDR2 YSLEER. V lost 1 base and J lost 11; bases outside the gene matches: 15.

This clonotype was seen only a few times. The rearrangement links TRBV4-3 to TRBJ2-5; D is undetermined. V gave up 3 bases and J gave up 2 bases, with 7 bases separating them. Germline lookup yields CDR1 LGHNA and CDR2 YSLEER. The CDR3 loop spans 13 amino acids. This CDR3 reads CASSQERQETQYF. The CDR3 region has the DNA TGCGCCAGCAGCCAGGAACGGCAAGAGACCCAGTACTTC.

This chain joins TRBV29-1 and TRBJ2-5; TRBD2 agrees at 12 bases. This CDR3 is built from 14 residues. Per the germline V gene, CDR1 is SQVTM and CDR2 is ANQGSEA. The J segment lost 5 bases and the V segment lost 7 bases, leaving 8 bases of the junction unmatched. The CDR3 spells CSGSTSGRGETQYF. The CDR3 DNA follows: TGCAGCGGCTCGACTAGCGGGAGAGGTGAGACCCAGTACTTC.

This clonotype turned up a few times. This chain links TRBV4-1 with TRBJ2-2; TRBD1 matches 7 bases. The CDR3 consists of 17 residues. Germline CDR1 and CDR2: MGHRA and YSYEKL. V was pared by 3 bases and J by 0 bases, with 7 bases of the junction left unmatched. In DNA form, the CDR3 reads TGCGCCAGCAGCCACCCCCGGGACAGCGCGAACACCGGGGAGCTGTTTTTT. This translates into CASSHPRDSANTGELFF.

This sequence joins TRBV20-1 and TRBJ1-6; the match to TRBD1 covers 10 bases. The J segment lost 9 bases and the V segment lost 1 base, leaving 6 bases of the junction unmatched. In germline, CDR1 is DFQATT, CDR2 SNEGSKA (reference sequence). CDR3 length: 15 amino acids. CDR3 region: CSARGTGTGASPLHF. As DNA, the CDR3 is TGCAGTGCTAGAGGTACCGGGACAGGGGCTTCACCCCTCCACTTT.

This clonotype was seen a few times. The V call is TRBV4-3, the J call TRBJ2-3; 7 bases fit TRBD1. With V trimmed by 1 base and J by 1 base, 8 bases remained unmatched. Germline CDR1 reads LGHNA; CDR2 reads YSLEER. CDR3 length equals 17 residues. CDR3 amino acids: CASSQGFQGVGTDTQYF. The CDR3 nucleotides are TGCGCCAGCAGCCAAGGATTTCAGGGGGTGGGCACAGATACGCAGTATTTT.

This chain uses TRBV4-2 with TRBJ1-3; D perhaps matches TRBD1 (5 bases). The germline gives CDR1 LGHNA, CDR2 YNFKEQ. The CDR3 runs 16 residues. Between the trimmed V and J ends, which lost 1 base and 1 base, there was a span of 11 bases. CDR3 coding DNA: TGTGCCAGCAGCCAAGTGAGGGGTGGATCTGGAAACACCATATATTTT. The encoded protein is CASSQVRGGSGNTIYF.

This rearrangement joins TRBV4-1 to TRBJ1-1; a weak D match, TRBD1 (6 bases). Germline V gene data show CDR1 as MGHRA and CDR2 as YSYEKL. The CDR3 loop spans 15 amino acids. The V end was cut by 3 bases, the J end by 6 bases, with 17 bases between. The chain's CDR3 is CASSQGRTATPEAFF. DNA of the CDR3: TGCGCCAGCAGCCAGGGGAGGACAGCCACCCCTGAAGCTTTCTTT.

Ten or more counts support this clonotype. The CDR3 DNA reads as TGCAGTGCTGAGGACAGGTTTAGGCCCGGAAGAGAGCAGTACTTC. This translates into CSAEDRFRPGREQYF. The V and J genes are TRBV20-1 and TRBJ2-7, with 7 nucleotides matching TRBD1. The CDR3 runs to 15 residues. CDR1 is DFQATT, CDR2 SNEGSKA, per germline (reference sequence). V lost 5 bases and J lost 7; bases outside the gene matches: 17.

This clonotype was seen a handful of times. The genes are TRBV18 and TRBJ2-7, with D unresolved. The CDR3 runs to 14 residues. V was trimmed by 2 bases and J by 1 base, leaving 9 bases between them. Germline V gene sequence: CDR1 KGHSH, CDR2 LQKENI. CDR3 sequence: CASSPYQESYEQYF. Here the CDR3 DNA reads TGTGCCAGCTCACCATACCAGGAGTCCTACGAGCAGTACTTC.

The CDR3 DNA follows: TGCAGTGCTATGAACAGGGAACGCTACAATGAGCAGTTCTTC. Amino acids: CSAMNRERYNEQFF. The chain has TRBV20-1 and TRBJ2-1, with TRBD1 as a possible D gene (6 bases). The germline CDR1 and CDR2 sequences are DFQATT and SNEGSKA (reference sequence). With 4 bases removed from V and 3 bases from J, the gap between germline ends came to 13 bases. The CDR3 has 14 residues.

The genes are TRBV29-1 and TRBJ2-3; D is possibly TRBD1 (6 bases). The V end was cut by 7 bases, the J end by 4 bases, with 12 bases between. The CDR3 spans 12 residues. CDR1 is SQVTM and CDR2 is ANQGSEA in the germline V gene. CDR3 residues: CSADKGADTQYF. Written as DNA, the CDR3 is TGCAGCGCCGATAAGGGGGCAGATACGCAGTATTTT.

This clonotype was detected a few times. The chain links TRBV11-2 to TRBJ2-5; no firm D call. The CDR3 is made up of 14 amino acids. Trimming left V 4 bases short and J 2 bases short, with 11 bases between. From germline, CDR1 is SGHAT and CDR2 FQNNGV. The CDR3 DNA is TGTGCCAGCAGCTATCGACACGATCAAGAGACCCAGTACTTC. Its translation is CASSYRHDQETQYF.

V gene TRBV10-3 combines with J gene TRBJ2-5; 7 bases fit TRBD1. CDR3 size: 12 residues. Per germline, CDR1 ENHRY and CDR2 SYGVKD. V trimming: 5 bases; J trimming: 5 bases; junction bases outside the gene matches: 2. This CDR3 reads CAISTGDETQYF. The DNA for the CDR3 is TGTGCCATCAGTACAGGGGACGAGACCCAGTACTTC.

The V gene is TRBV3-1, the J gene TRBJ2-1; 11 bases are shared with TRBD1. The CDR3 is 17 residues long. Germline V gene sequence: CDR1 LGHDT, CDR2 YNNKEL (reference sequence). The V and J ends lost 0 bases and 4 bases, in that order; junction bases with no gene match: 5. The CDR3, as DNA: TGTGCCAGCAGCCAAGAGTGGGGGACAGGGGGGTACAATGAGCAGTTCTTC. Its protein product is CASSQEWGTGGYNEQFF.

Many counts were recorded for this clonotype. V gene TRBV10-3 combines with J gene TRBJ2-7; no firm D call. Trimming stripped 6 bases from V and 6 bases from J, with 9 bases between. The CDR3 has 11 residues. The germline CDR1 and CDR2 sequences are ENHRY and SYGVKD. The CDR3 is CAIRRTTEQYF. In nucleotides, the CDR3 is TGTGCCATCAGACGGACCACCGAGCAGTACTTC.

This clonotype was seen a handful of times. This sequence joins TRBV20-1 and TRBJ2-3; 10 nucleotides match TRBD2. The CDR3 has 15 residues. Per germline, CDR1 DFQATT and CDR2 SNEGSKA (reference sequence). Trimming cost V 6 bases and J 1 base; bases outside gene matches: 7. DNA of the CDR3: TGCAGTGCGAAGACCGGGACTAGCGGCACAGATACGCAGTATTTT. This sequence encodes CSAKTGTSGTDTQYF.

This clonotype was seen a few times. The chain recombines TRBV5-1 with TRBJ2-3; no firm D call. The CDR3 sequence is 14 residues long. CDR1 is SGHRS and CDR2 is YFSETQ in the germline V gene. Trimming took off 7 bases at V and 0 bases at J, with 12 bases between the two ends. For the CDR3, the DNA is TGCGCCAGCCTCAAGGGTTCTAGCACAGATACGCAGTATTTT. Translating it yields CASLKGSSTDTQYF.

Only a few counts were recorded for this clonotype. This chain connects TRBV15 to TRBJ1-4; D is possibly TRBD1 (5 bases). The V end lost 1 base, the J end lost 5 bases, and 11 bases lay between the germline ends. CDR3 size: 15 residues. Germline CDR1 reads LNHNV; CDR2 reads YYDKDF (reference sequence). The CDR3 DNA is TGTGCCACCAGCAGAGTAGGGGCTGGGAATGAAAAACTGTTTTTT. It encodes CATSRVGAGNEKLFF.

The table lists this clonotype with a few counts. V gene TRBV20-1 combines with J gene TRBJ2-7, with D uncertain. The germline V gene has CDR1 DFQATT and CDR2 SNEGSKA (reference sequence). This CDR3 has 13 residues. The germline V and J ends were trimmed by 1 base and 3 bases, with 10 bases remaining between them. The CDR3 region is CSARAPQVYEQYF. The CDR3 DNA reads as TGCAGTGCTAGAGCCCCCCAGGTCTACGAGCAGTACTTC.

The chain recombines TRBV28 with TRBJ1-1; no clear D. The CDR3 length is 17 residues. V was clipped by 3 bases and J by 3 bases, with 20 bases between them. Germline V gene data show CDR1 as MDHEN and CDR2 as SYDVKM. The CDR3 region is CASSFYLGLGRDTEAFF. In nucleotides, the CDR3 is TGTGCCAGCAGTTTCTACTTAGGGCTGGGAAGAGACACTGAAGCTTTCTTT.